This T cell receptor beta chain derives from a study of response to subunit inactivated influenza vaccine. Study-level results: A suggestion made by the authors is that each seasonal influenza vaccination recruits few new T cells.

The CDR3 is 16 residues long. V lost 2 bases, J lost 6 bases, and 9 bases stayed unmatched. Germline CDR1 SGDLS, CDR2 YYNGEE. One entry per CDR3 protein, called by TCRdb with MiXCR from the RT-PCR reads. This sample has 650,000 to 850,000 distinct CDR3 sequences; 11% to 15% occur once, and the top ten carry around 7.3%. With regard to this clonotype: What it recognizes is unknown.

The sample consisted of PBMCs from blood, taken 14 to 15 days before vaccination. The sequence derives from a man in his forties or fifties who received an inactivated influenza vaccine. The chain links TRBV9 to TRBJ2-1; 9 positions agree with TRBD2. The CDR3 nucleotides are TGTGCCAGCAGCGTCGGGGGACTAGCCGAACGCAATGAGCAGTTCTTC. This sequence encodes CASSVGGLAERNEQFF.